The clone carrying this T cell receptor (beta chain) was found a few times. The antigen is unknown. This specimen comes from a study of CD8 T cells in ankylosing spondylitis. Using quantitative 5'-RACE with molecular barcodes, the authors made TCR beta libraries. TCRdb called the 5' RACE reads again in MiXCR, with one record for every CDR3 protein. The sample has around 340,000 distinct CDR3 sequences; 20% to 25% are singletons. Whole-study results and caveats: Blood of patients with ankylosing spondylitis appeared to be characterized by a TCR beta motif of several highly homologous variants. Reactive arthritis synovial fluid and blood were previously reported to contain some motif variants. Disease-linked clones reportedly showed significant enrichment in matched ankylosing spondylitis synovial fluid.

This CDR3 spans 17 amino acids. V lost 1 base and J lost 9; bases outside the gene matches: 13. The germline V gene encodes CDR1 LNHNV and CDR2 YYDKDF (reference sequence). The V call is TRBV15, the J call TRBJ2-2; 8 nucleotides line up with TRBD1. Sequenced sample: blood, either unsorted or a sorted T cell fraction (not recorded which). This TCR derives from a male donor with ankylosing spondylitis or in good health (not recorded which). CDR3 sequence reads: CATSRASTGALGRELFF. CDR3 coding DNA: TGTGCCACCAGCAGAGCCTCGACAGGGGCCCTTGGTCGGGAGCTGTTTTTT.